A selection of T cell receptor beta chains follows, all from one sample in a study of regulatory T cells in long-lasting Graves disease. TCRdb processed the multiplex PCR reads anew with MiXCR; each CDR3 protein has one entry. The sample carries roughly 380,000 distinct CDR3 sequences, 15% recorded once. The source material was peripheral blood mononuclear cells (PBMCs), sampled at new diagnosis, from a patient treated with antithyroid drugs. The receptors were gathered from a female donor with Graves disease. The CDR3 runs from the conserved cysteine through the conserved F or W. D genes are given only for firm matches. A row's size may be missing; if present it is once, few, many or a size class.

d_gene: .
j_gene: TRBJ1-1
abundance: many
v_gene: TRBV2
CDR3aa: CASSESGGNTEAFF
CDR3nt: TGTGCCAGCAGTGAATCGGGGGGGAACACTGAAGCTTTCTTT

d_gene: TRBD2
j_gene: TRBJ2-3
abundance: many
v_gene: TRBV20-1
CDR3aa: CSARKTRSGGAPDTQYF
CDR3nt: TGCAGTGCTAGGAAGACTAGAAGCGGGGGGGCCCCAGATACGCAGTATTTT

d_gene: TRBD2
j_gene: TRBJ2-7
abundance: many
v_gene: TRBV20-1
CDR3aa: CSARGPGGPRGYEQYF
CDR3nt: TGCAGTGCTAGAGGGCCGGGAGGGCCGAGGGGCTACGAGCAGTACTTC

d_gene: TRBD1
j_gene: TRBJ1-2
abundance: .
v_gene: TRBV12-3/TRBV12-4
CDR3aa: CASSSGQASYYGYTF
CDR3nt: TGTGCCAGCAGTTCAGGACAGGCTTCTTACTATGGCTACACCTTC

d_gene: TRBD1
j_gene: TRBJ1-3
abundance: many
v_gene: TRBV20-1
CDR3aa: CSAPDREGNTIYF
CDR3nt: TGCAGTGCTCCTGACAGGGAGGGAAACACCATATATTTT

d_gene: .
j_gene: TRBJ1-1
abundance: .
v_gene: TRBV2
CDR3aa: CASRAVRGSEAFF
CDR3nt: TGTGCCAGCAGGGCGGTTAGGGGATCTGAAGCTTTCTTT

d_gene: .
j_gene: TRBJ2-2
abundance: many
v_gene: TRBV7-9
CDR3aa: CASSLAQGPLGELFF
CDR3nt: TGTGCCAGCAGCTTAGCGCAGGGACCCCTCGGGGAGCTGTTTTTT

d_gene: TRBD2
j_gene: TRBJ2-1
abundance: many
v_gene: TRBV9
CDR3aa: CASSPREGAYNEQFF
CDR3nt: TGTGCCAGCAGCCCCCGGGAGGGGGCCTACAATGAGCAGTTCTTC

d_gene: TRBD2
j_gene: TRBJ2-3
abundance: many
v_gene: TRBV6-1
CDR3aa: CASSEHSASGGADTQYF
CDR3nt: TGTGCCAGCAGTGAACATTCGGCTAGCGGGGGGGCAGATACGCAGTATTTT

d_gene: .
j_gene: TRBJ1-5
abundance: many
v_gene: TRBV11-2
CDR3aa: CASSSLPLIEVGQPQHF
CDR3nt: TGTGCCAGCAGCTCCCTACCACTGATCGAGGTGGGTCAGCCCCAGCATTTT

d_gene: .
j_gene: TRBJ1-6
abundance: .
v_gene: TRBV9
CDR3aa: CASSKGSNNSPLHF
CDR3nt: TGTGCCAGCAGCAAGGGCAGTAATAATTCACCCCTCCACTTT

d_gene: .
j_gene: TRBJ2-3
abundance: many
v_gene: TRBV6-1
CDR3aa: CASSEYGHLTSTDTQYF
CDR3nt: TGTGCCAGCAGTGAGTACGGTCACCTAACTAGCACAGATACGCAGTATTTT

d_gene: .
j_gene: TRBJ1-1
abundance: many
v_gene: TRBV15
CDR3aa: CATSRETDTRAFF
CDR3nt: TGTGCCACCAGCAGAGAAACGGACACCCGAGCTTTCTTT

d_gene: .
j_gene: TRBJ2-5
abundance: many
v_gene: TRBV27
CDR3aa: CASSDTGPPVAETQYF
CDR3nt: TGTGCCAGCAGTGATACCGGGCCCCCGGTTGCGGAGACCCAGTACTTC